These 25 T cell receptor beta chains originate from one sample sequenced in a study of Ad26.COV2.S vaccination and SARS-CoV-2 variants. Clones were read by immunoSEQ multiplex PCR, and TCRdb kept only the in-frame ones, dropping some. The data show about 350,000 clones, approximately 90% seen once. Here the sequenced sample was peripheral blood, taken after recovery from COVID-19. The source of these receptors is a human donor who had recovered from COVID-19.

In regard to this clone: One end of the junction does not line up with germline, which may come from a read error. The CDR3 DNA reads as TGTGCCAGCAGCGAAGACGGGACCTCCTATGGCTACACCTTC. Protein product: CASSEDGTSYGYTF. J is TRBJ1-2 and V is TRBV2, with a tentative D call TRBD1 (5 bases). Germline loops: CDR1 SNHLY, CDR2 FYNNEI. This CDR3 is built from 14 residues.

For this clone: A junction boundary mismatches the germline segment, possibly from a read error. The gene calls are TRBV7-7 and TRBJ2-7, with 8 positions matching TRBD1. Germline lookup yields CDR1 SSHAT and CDR2 FNYEAQ (reference sequence). This CDR3 region has 14 residues. As DNA, the CDR3 is TGTGCTAGCAGCTTAGGGACAGGCTCCTACGAGCAGTACTTC. Its protein product is CASSLGTGSYEQYF.

This chain uses TRBV2 with TRBJ2-1; a weak D match, TRBD2 (6 bases). This CDR3 has 13 amino acids. Trimming stripped 6 bases from V and 4 bases from J, with 10 bases between. In germline, CDR1 is SNHLY, CDR2 FYNNEI. The CDR3 nucleotides read TGTGCCAGCAGCCGGGACTCATACAATGAGCAGTTCTTC. Translating it yields CASSRDSYNEQFF. The whole variable domain, remainder taken from reference TRBV2 and TRBJ2-1, is EPEVTQTPSHQVTQMGQEVILRCVPISNHLYFYWYRQILGQKVEFLVSFYNNEISEKSEIFDDQFSVERPDGSNFTLKIRSTKLEDSAMYFCASSRDSYNEQFFGPGTRLTVL.

The chain couples TRBV9 to TRBJ2-3; 8 bases are shared with TRBD2. The germline V gene encodes CDR1 SGDLS and CDR2 YYNGEE. The V gene end was trimmed by 3 bases and the J gene end by 3 bases; junction bases not matched to a gene: 9. The CDR3 length is 16 residues. The CDR3 reads CASSGPTSVGTDTQYF. The CDR3 DNA sequence: TGTGCCAGCAGCGGACCGACTAGCGTGGGGACAGATACGCAGTATTTT. Based on the CDR3 plus reference TRBV9 and TRBJ2-3, the full variable domain is DSGVTQTPKHLITATGQRVTLRCSPRSGDLSVYWYQQSLDQGLQFLIQYYNGEERAKGNILERFSAQQFPDLHSELNLSSLELGDSALYFCASSGPTSVGTDTQYFGPGTRLTVL.

The genes are TRBV7-9 and TRBJ1-4; no reliable D call. The V gene's germline CDR1 is SEHNR and CDR2 FQNEAQ (reference sequence). The V and J ends lost 0 bases and 5 bases respectively, with 13 bases between them. The CDR3 spans 16 residues. CDR3 sequence (DNA): TGTGCCAGCAGCTTAGCGGTTGGCAGCGTGAATGAAAAACTGTTTTTT. It specifies CASSLAVGSVNEKLFF.

This chain connects TRBV6-1 to TRBJ1-5, with TRBD1 matching 10 bases. The V gene end was trimmed by 2 bases and the J gene end by 4 bases; junction bases not matched to a gene: 5. The germline gives CDR1 MNHNS, CDR2 SASEGT. The CDR3 spans 16 residues. CDR3 in DNA: TGTGCCAGCAGTGAATTAAGGACAGGGGGAAATCAGCCCCAGCATTTT. Translating it yields CASSELRTGGNQPQHF.

This rearrangement joins TRBV11-2 to TRBJ2-7; unclear D gene. The ends were cut back, 6 bases at V and 0 bases at J, with 12 bases in the middle. In germline, CDR1 is SGHAT, CDR2 FQNNGV. This CDR3 has 14 residues. The CDR3 protein is CASSSDWSSYEQYF. The CDR3 DNA reads TGTGCCAGCAGTTCTGACTGGAGCTCCTACGAGCAGTACTTC.

The chain combines TRBV11-2 with TRBJ1-4, with D hard to call. Per the germline V gene, CDR1 is SGHAT and CDR2 is FQNNGV. The CDR3 length is 14 residues. Trimming removed 6 bases at V and 0 bases at J, with 8 bases between. CDR3 loop: CASRHGATNEKLFF. CDR3 bases: TGTGCCAGCAGACACGGTGCAACTAATGAAAAACTGTTTTTT. The whole variable domain, filled in from reference TRBV11-2 and TRBJ1-4, reads EAGVAQSPRYKIIEKRQSVAFWCNPISGHATLYWYQQILGQGPKLLIQFQNNGVVDDSQLPKDRFSAERLKGVDSTLKIQPAKLEDSAVYLCASRHGATNEKLFFGSGTQLSVL.

This chain links TRBV19 with TRBJ1-1; D is unclear. CDR1 LNHDA and CDR2 SQIVND come from the germline V gene (reference sequence). V was pared by 2 bases and J by 0 bases, with 16 bases between. CDR3 size: 17 residues. In DNA, the CDR3 is TGTGCCAGTAGTATAAGCCGGACGCCCGGCCTGAACACTGAAGCTTTCTTT. It translates to CASSISRTPGLNTEAFF.

Ten or more counts support this clone. V is TRBV2 and J is TRBJ1-6; D is possibly TRBD1 (5 bases). The CDR3 has 14 amino acids. Germline V gives CDR1 SNHLY, CDR2 FYNNEI. The V and J ends lost 6 bases and 10 bases respectively, with 16 bases between them. CDR3 amino acids: CASRSRDSHSPLHF. In nucleotides, the CDR3 is TGTGCCAGCAGGAGTCGAGACAGTCACTCACCCCTCCACTTT.

This clone was detected once. The chain employs TRBV2 and TRBJ2-7; D uncertain. Germline V CDR1 and CDR2: SNHLY, FYNNEI. Trimming removed 5 bases at V and 2 bases at J, with 16 bases between. The CDR3 covers 15 residues. The chain's CDR3 is CASSLGLVATYEQYF. Written as DNA, the CDR3 is TGTGCCAGCAGTCTCGGCCTGGTGGCCACCTACGAGCAGTACTTC. The complete variable domain, with remaining parts taken from reference TRBV2 and TRBJ2-7, reads EPEVTQTPSHQVTQMGQEVILRCVPISNHLYFYWYRQILGQKVEFLVSFYNNEISEKSEIFDDQFSVERPDGSNFTLKIRSTKLEDSAMYFCASSLGLVATYEQYFGPGTRLTVT.

The chain links TRBV5-1 to TRBJ1-2; D is unresolved. V lost 4 bases and J 7 bases, leaving 11 bases between the germline ends. The CDR3 runs to 12 residues. CDR1 and CDR2 (germline): SGHRS, YFSETQ. The CDR3 spells CASSGKTGGYTF. In DNA, the CDR3 is TGCGCCAGCAGCGGGAAAACGGGTGGCTACACCTTC.

V gene TRBV5-6 combines with J gene TRBJ1-5; D is unclear. The germline CDR1 and CDR2 sequences are SGHDT and YYEEEE. The ends were cut back, 3 bases at V and 1 base at J, with 11 bases in the middle. The length of the CDR3 is 15 residues. The CDR3 here is CASSYGSGSNQPQHF. In DNA form, the CDR3 reads TGTGCCAGCAGCTACGGGTCGGGGAGCAATCAGCCCCAGCATTTT.

V gene TRBV10-1 combines with J gene TRBJ1-5; D unclear. There are 10 residues in the CDR3. The germline V gene has CDR1 WNHNN and CDR2 SYGVQD (reference sequence). V lost 8 bases and J lost 10, with 9 bases in between. CDR3 sequence reads: CASSRSPQHF. The CDR3 nucleotides are TGCGCCAGCTCCAGGTCACCCCAGCATTTT.

The chain carries TRBV14 and TRBJ1-2, with D tentatively TRBD1 (5 bases). There are 13 residues in the CDR3. V lost 6 bases to trimming and J lost 8 bases, with 16 bases between them. Germline CDR1 SGHDN, CDR2 FVKESK. The CDR3 DNA reads TGTGCCAGCAGACCCGATGGGGGTAGCGGCTACACCTTC. It specifies CASRPDGGSGYTF.

Here the CDR3 reads CASSYGTGGLYGYTF. DNA for the CDR3: TGTGCCAGCAGTTACGGGACAGGGGGCCTCTATGGCTACACCTTC. This rearrangement joins TRBV6-5 to TRBJ1-2; 12 bases are shared with TRBD1. The CDR3 is 15 amino acids. In germline, CDR1 is MNHEY, CDR2 SVGAGI. V lost 2 bases and J lost 4; bases outside the gene matches: 2.

V gene TRBV4-2 combines with J gene TRBJ2-2; D remains ambiguous. The V gene lost 0 bases and the J gene lost 8 bases, with 13 bases spanning the gap. Germline V gene sequence: CDR1 LGHNA, CDR2 YNFKEQ. The length of the CDR3 is 15 residues. CDR3 in amino acids: CASSQEGPPKGELFF. The CDR3 DNA is TGTGCCAGCAGCCAAGAAGGGCCTCCCAAAGGGGAGCTGTTTTTT.

The rearrangement uses TRBV7-3 and TRBJ1-5; D uncertain. Trimming pared 5 bases from V and 3 bases from J, leaving 23 bases between. Germline loops: CDR1 SGHTA, CDR2 FQGTGA. The CDR3 spans 18 residues. The CDR3: CASSPATGEACHNQPQHF. DNA for the CDR3: TGTGCCAGCAGCCCGGCGACTGGGGAGGCGTGCCACAATCAGCCCCAGCATTTT.

This chain joins TRBV6-1 and TRBJ1-5; no clear D. This CDR3 spans 14 amino acids. CDR1 is MNHNS, CDR2 SASEGT, per germline. V lost 2 bases and J lost 2, with 7 bases in between. The CDR3 nucleotides are TGTGCCAGCAGTGAAATTGCGGGCAATCAGCCCCAGCATTTT. Translated: CASSEIAGNQPQHF.

This chain connects TRBV4-1 to TRBJ2-1; possibly TRBD2 for D (6 bases). Trimming took off 1 base at V and 9 bases at J, with 10 bases between the two ends. The CDR3 totals 13 residues. Per germline, CDR1 MGHRA and CDR2 YSYEKL. CDR3 loop: CASSQGVGGEQFF. DNA for the CDR3: TGCGCCAGCAGCCAAGGAGTGGGGGGTGAGCAGTTCTTC.

The rearrangement uses TRBV7-2 and TRBJ2-5; possible D gene TRBD1, 6 bases. This CDR3 is 17 amino acids long. Trimming stripped 1 base from V and 2 bases from J, with 17 bases between. CDR1 SGHTA and CDR2 FQGNSA come from the germline V gene. CDR3 region: CASSLVATGRGQETQYF. The DNA of the CDR3 is TGTGCCAGCAGCTTAGTTGCTACAGGGCGAGGTCAAGAGACCCAGTACTTC.

This chain links TRBV5-6 with TRBJ1-1; D not resolved. Trimming cost V 3 bases and J 1 base, with 13 bases left between them. The CDR3 totals 15 residues. Germline CDR1 reads SGHDT; CDR2 reads YYEEEE. The CDR3 DNA follows: TGTGCCAGCAGCTGGGATCTAACTGAGAACACTGAAGCTTTCTTT. Amino acids: CASSWDLTENTEAFF.

The CDR3 loop is CASSLLRVNQPQHF. CDR3 nucleotide sequence: TGCGCCAGCAGCCTACTAAGGGTCAATCAGCCCCAGCATTTT. The rearrangement links TRBV4-1 to TRBJ1-5; no clear D. V dropped 4 bases and J dropped 3 bases, with 10 bases sitting between them. CDR1 is MGHRA and CDR2 is YSYEKL in the germline V gene. This CDR3 spans 14 amino acids.

V is TRBV9 and J is TRBJ2-1; D assignment may be TRBD1 or TRBD2 (6 bases each). The CDR3 runs to 17 residues. V gave up 4 bases and J gave up 4 bases, with 21 bases separating them. CDR1 and CDR2 from the germline V gene are SGDLS and YYNGEE. CDR3 amino acids: CASSFRGTGAPYNEQFF. The CDR3 bases are TGTGCCAGCAGCTTTAGAGGAACGGGGGCCCCGTACAATGAGCAGTTCTTC.

The chain couples TRBV21-1 to TRBJ2-6; the table's TRBD1 call for D was not verified on the DNA. TRBV21-1 corresponds to a pseudogene. The CDR3 loop spans 19 amino acids. The CDR3 nucleotides read TGTGCCAGCAGCAAAGCAAGGGGATCAACCCTCTCTGGGGCCAACGTCCTGACTTTC. It is translated as CASSKARGSTLSGANVLTF.